This entry features one T cell receptor (beta chain) sequence. Its antigen is as yet unknown. A single base separates this from a much larger clone, so it may be a read error. Germline loops: CDR1 MNHNS, CDR2 SASEGT. The CDR3 spans 15 residues. Co-extracting RNA and DNA was done with roughly 17-33 mg of unsorted bulk tissue as input. This sample was taken from a study of tumor-infiltrating lymphocytes in primary liver carcinoma. Findings and limits, study-wide: The top-250-clone fraction was significantly higher in tumors than in blood (p = 0.039).

Starting material of 400 to 600 ng total RNA yielded TCR beta cDNA via a constant-region primer. It was through three nested multiplex PCR rounds of slightly modified ARM-PCR that TCR beta libraries arose. TRBV1-TRBV30 forward primers paired with a C-beta reverse primer drove the first two PCR rounds, around 9 cycles each. TCRdb recomputed calls from the multiplex PCR reads with MiXCR, one row per CDR3 protein. The sample has 65,000 to 80,000 distinct CDR3 sequences; nearly 70% are singletons. The TCR comes from a man in his forties or fifties with primary liver carcinoma and hepatitis B virus infection. The sequencing sample was made of liver tumor tissue from sampling region 4. The sample's subset: tumor region T4, right-lateral pole. V and J are TRBV6-1 and TRBJ2-7; maybe TRBD2 (5 bases). Written as DNA, the CDR3 is TGTACCAGCACCTCTCTGCGGGCAGTCTCCTACGAGCAGTACTTC. Its protein is CTSTSLRAVSYEQYF.